The 13 T cell receptor beta chains given below trace back to one sample, sequenced in a study of blood T cell repertoires in COVID-19. Measured with immunoSEQ multiplex PCR; TCRdb has only the in-frame clones, and not every one. The data contain 80,000 to 95,000 clones, 81% of them seen just once; the ten biggest clones take up about 23%. The sequenced material came from peripheral blood. The receptors here all came from a man at least 80 years old with active or convalescent COVID-19.

In its sample, this clone was seen once. The chain employs TRBV10-3 and TRBJ2-5, with TRBD2 identical over 13 bases. Germline values: CDR1 ENHRY, CDR2 SYGVKD. V shed 9 bases, J shed 6 bases, and the junction held 16 bases outside the gene matches. The CDR3 covers 17 residues. Written as DNA, the CDR3 is TGTGCCATATCGAATTCCCGGACTAGCGGGGGCTCGCAGACCCAGTACTTC. This codes for CAISNSRTSGGSQTQYF.

This clone was seen a single time. The V call is TRBV13, the J call TRBJ1-3, with D maybe TRBD1 (5 bases). Trimming removed 0 bases from V and 2 bases from J, with 14 bases in between. CDR1 is PRHDT, CDR2 FYEKMQ, per germline (reference sequence). CDR3 size: 17 residues. The CDR3 DNA follows: TGTGCCAGCAGCTTAGGGACCCGACAGCGAACTGGAAACACCATATATTTT. It codes for CASSLGTRQRTGNTIYF.

V and J are TRBV6-1 and TRBJ1-6; a possible D gene is TRBD1 (5 bases). The V end was cut by 4 bases, the J end by 9 bases, with 19 bases between. This CDR3 is built from 16 residues. Looked up from germline, CDR1 is MNHNS and CDR2 is SASEGT. CDR3 in DNA: TGTGCCAGCAGTGCCTCGTGGGCGGAGGGGCTTTCACCCCTCCACTTT. This gives the protein CASSASWAEGLSPLHF.

CDR3 loop: CAWMGQGSWEQYF. The CDR3 region has the DNA TGTGCCTGGATGGGACAGGGATCATGGGAGCAGTACTTC. This rearrangement joins TRBV30 to TRBJ2-7; 9 bases line up with TRBD1. V shed 4 bases and J 7 bases; nucleotides not matched to a gene: 8. The CDR3 extends over 13 amino acids. CDR1 is GTSNPN and CDR2 is SVGIG in the germline V gene (reference sequence).

The chain uses TRBV7-3 and TRBJ2-5; D is unclear. The CDR3 is 13 amino acids. Germline V lookup: CDR1 SGHTA, CDR2 FQGTGA. V was pared by 0 bases and J by 5 bases, with 7 bases between. The CDR3 reads CASSLTLEETQYF. CDR3 sequence (DNA): TGTGCCAGCAGCTTAACGCTGGAGGAGACCCAGTACTTC. The whole variable domain, remainder taken from reference TRBV7-3 and TRBJ2-5, is GAGVSQTPSNKVTEKGKYVELRCDPISGHTALYWYRQSLGQGPEFLIYFQGTGAADDSGLPNDRFFAVRPEGSVSTLKIQRTERGDSAVYLCASSLTLEETQYFGPGTRLLVL.

This clone occurred a few times. The chain uses TRBV5-4 and TRBJ1-3; 7 bases agree with TRBD1. V gave up 1 base and J gave up 1 base; unmatched junction bases: 2. The V gene's germline CDR1 is SGHNT and CDR2 YYREEE (reference sequence). This CDR3 has 15 amino acids. The CDR3 is CASSLSGGSGNTIYF. The CDR3 DNA reads as TGTGCCAGCAGCTTGTCAGGGGGTTCTGGAAACACCATATATTTT.

This clone was detected a few times. V and J are TRBV6-5 and TRBJ1-2, with no clear D. CDR3 length: 15 amino acids. Per germline, CDR1 MNHEY and CDR2 SVGAGI. Trimming removed 5 bases at V and 0 bases at J, with 13 bases between. In nucleotides, the CDR3 is TGTGCCAGCAGTACACCCCGACTGCCTAACTATGGCTACACCTTC. Amino acids: CASSTPRLPNYGYTF.

The genes are TRBV11-3 and TRBJ2-3; 14 nucleotides line up with TRBD2. Per germline, CDR1 SGHNT and CDR2 YENEEA. The CDR3 has 15 residues. V shed 5 bases and J 7 bases; nucleotides not matched to a gene: 5. CDR3 sequence reads: CASSRTSGGPNTQYF. Here the CDR3 DNA reads TGTGCCAGCAGCCGGACTAGCGGGGGGCCTAATACGCAGTATTTT.

This clone appeared a few times. The chain couples TRBV3-1 (or the pseudogene TRBV3-2) to TRBJ1-5; 12 nucleotides agree with TRBD1. This CDR3 contains 18 residues. The V gene's germline CDR1 is LGHDT and CDR2 YNNKEL (reference sequence). Trimming removed 4 bases from V and 6 bases from J; junction bases left unmatched: 13. The CDR3 reads CASSPSLPGQGAGQPQHF. Written as DNA, the CDR3 is TGTGCCAGCAGCCCCTCCCTTCCGGGACAGGGGGCTGGTCAGCCCCAGCATTTT.

The chain recombines TRBV29-1 with TRBJ1-1; possible D gene TRBD1, 5 bases. This CDR3 has 15 amino acids. Germline loops: CDR1 SQVTM, CDR2 ANQGSEA. Deletions cut 1 base from V and 1 base from J, with 13 bases between. The CDR3 DNA is TGCAGCGTTGAAGGGGCCGGCGGGGGGAACACTGAAGCTTTCTTT. This translates into CSVEGAGGGNTEAFF.

J is TRBJ2-5 and V is TRBV7-7; TRBD2 agrees at 9 bases. This CDR3 has 16 residues. Germline V gene lookup returns CDR1 SSHAT and CDR2 FNYEAQ (reference sequence). Trimming at V came to 5 bases and at J to 2 bases, leaving 9 bases not matched to a gene. The CDR3: CASSTGRGGGQETQYF. CDR3 bases: TGTGCCAGCAGCACTGGGCGGGGGGGAGGACAAGAGACCCAGTACTTC.

The chain employs TRBV3-1 (or the pseudogene TRBV3-2) and TRBJ2-1, with a weak D call TRBD1 (6 bases). Germline lookup yields CDR1 LGHDT and CDR2 YNNKEL (reference sequence). The CDR3 is made up of 15 amino acids. Trimming removed 0 bases from V and 9 bases from J, with 15 bases in between. CDR3 residues: CASSQEGAPLGEQFF. CDR3 coding DNA: TGTGCCAGCAGCCAAGAGGGGGCCCCGTTAGGTGAGCAGTTCTTC.

The chain employs TRBV19 and TRBJ2-2; 7 nucleotides agree with TRBD1. This CDR3 is built from 16 residues. The V and J ends lost 5 bases and 1 base, in that order; junction bases with no gene match: 7. CDR1 is LNHDA, CDR2 SQIVND, per germline (reference sequence). CDR3 DNA: TGTGCCAGTAGTGTACAGGGGTTCCTGAACACCGGGGAGCTGTTTTTT. Amino acid sequence: CASSVQGFLNTGELFF.